This T cell receptor (beta chain) appears in the sequencing data of a study of blood T cell repertoires in COVID-19. For the study at large: Samples of COVID-19 (acute and convalescent) were obtained from the United States, Italy and Spain. From T cells, B-cell-depleted T cells, or PBMCs came the material, which was cDNA or gDNA.

Data came from immunoSEQ multiplex PCR; TCRdb stores just in-frame clones and leaves some out. The sample consists of roughly 50,000 clones, 90% of them appearing once. CDR3 length: 18 residues. The sample consisted of peripheral blood. The TCR comes from a man in his sixties or seventies with acute or convalescent COVID-19. The genes are TRBV21-1 and TRBJ1-6; the D segment call TRBD1 is taken from the table without a DNA check. TRBV21-1 is a known pseudogene. In DNA form, the CDR3 reads TGTGCCAGCAGCAAATTGAAGGACAGAACCCCCTATAATTCACCCCTCCACTTT. Its translation is CASSKLKDRTPYNSPLHF.